The 26 T cell receptor beta chains below come from one sample, sequenced in a study of neurological immune-mediated disorders. TCRdb re-derived calls from the 5' RACE reads in MiXCR, one entry per CDR3 protein. The table includes 20,000 to 25,000 distinct CDR3 sequences, 15% to 20% detected once. Sequencing was carried out using CD8+ T cells from blood. These receptors originate from a woman aged 18-30 years with multiple sclerosis.

This clonotype was seen ten or more times. A read error may account for a junction end that differs from germline. The rearrangement uses TRBV7-7 and TRBJ2-3, with TRBD2 as a possible D gene (7 bases). CDR1 is SSHAT, CDR2 FNYEAQ, per germline (reference sequence). The CDR3 is made up of 15 amino acids. DNA for the CDR3: TGTGCTAGCAGCTTTCGGGGGGCGCGGACAGATACGCAGTATTTT. It specifies CASSFRGARTDTQYF.

This clonotype was detected ten times or more. The chain employs TRBV29-1 and TRBJ2-3, with TRBD2 identical over 8 bases. Germline CDR1 and CDR2: SQVTM and ANQGSEA. The J segment lost 2 bases and the V segment lost 4 bases, leaving 5 bases of the junction unmatched. This CDR3 has 14 residues. The CDR3 is CSVGAGELTDTQYF. The CDR3, as DNA: TGCAGCGTTGGAGCGGGGGAGCTCACAGATACGCAGTATTTT.

This clonotype is classed as medium-sized. The chain combines TRBV10-2 with TRBJ1-5; D not certain. V dropped 4 bases and J dropped 7 bases, with 11 bases sitting between them. The CDR3 is 13 residues long. Germline CDR1 reads WSHSY; CDR2 reads SAAADI. The CDR3 nucleotides read TGCGCCAGCAGTGTGGGGTATTTGCAGCCCCAGCATTTT. Amino acids: CASSVGYLQPQHF.

The V call is TRBV5-1, the J call TRBJ2-3, with D perhaps matching TRBD1 (5 bases). Germline V gene sequence: CDR1 SGHRS, CDR2 YFSETQ. V dropped 0 bases and J dropped 4 bases, with 12 bases sitting between them. This CDR3 is 15 amino acids long. Here the CDR3 reads CASSLGRADADTQYF. CDR3 DNA: TGCGCCAGCAGCTTGGGCAGGGCGGATGCAGATACGCAGTATTTT.

There are a few counts of this clonotype. J is TRBJ1-2 and V is TRBV6-6, with unresolved D. Deletions cut 2 bases from V and 1 base from J, with 11 bases between. The CDR3 length is 15 residues. Germline V gene sequence: CDR1 MNHNY, CDR2 SVGAGI (reference sequence). The CDR3 loop reads CASSYPDGLNYGYTF. As DNA, the CDR3 is TGTGCCAGCAGTTACCCGGACGGTCTTAACTATGGCTACACCTTC.

This clonotype was picked up many times. This rearrangement joins TRBV4-3 to TRBJ2-1; TRBD2 aligns across 8 bases. The CDR3 runs 18 residues. The V gene end was trimmed by 0 bases and the J gene end by 7 bases; junction bases not matched to a gene: 14. From germline, CDR1 is LGHNA and CDR2 YSLEER. DNA of the CDR3: TGCGCCAGCAGCCAAGATCGTCCTCCGGGAGGGCCTAGGAATGAGCAGTTCTTC. This translates into CASSQDRPPGGPRNEQFF.

This clonotype was seen at least ten times. The chain recombines TRBV7-2 with TRBJ2-2; D may be TRBD1 (6 bases). The CDR3 length is 13 residues. V shed 5 bases and J shed 11 bases, with 15 bases lying between them. Germline V gene data show CDR1 as SGHTA and CDR2 as FQGNSA. The CDR3 DNA reads as TGTGCCAGCAGCCGTATGACAGGCGTTGAGCTGTTTTTT. It yields the protein CASSRMTGVELFF.

By share, this clonotype ranks as medium-sized. The genes are TRBV10-3 and TRBJ2-7, with no clear D. The CDR3 covers 13 residues. Trimming pared 3 bases from V and 0 bases from J, leaving 6 bases between. Germline-derived CDR1 and CDR2 are ENHRY and SYGVKD. The CDR3 loop reads CAISEDISYEQYF. CDR3 bases: TGTGCCATCAGTGAAGACATCTCCTACGAGCAGTACTTC.

The J gene is TRBJ2-3, the V gene TRBV7-2; perhaps TRBD2 as D (6 bases). V gave up 4 bases and J gave up 6 bases, with 14 bases separating them. The V gene's germline CDR1 is SGHTA and CDR2 FQGNSA. The CDR3 has 14 residues. CDR3 loop: CASSSRRAEDTQYF. CDR3 DNA sequence: TGTGCCAGCAGCTCGCGGAGGGCCGAGGATACGCAGTATTTT.

This clonotype was detected ten times or more. The rearrangement links TRBV28 to TRBJ2-3; TRBD1 matches 12 bases. After removal of 6 bases from V and 3 bases from J, the junction contained 7 bases not matched to a gene. The CDR3 sequence is 16 residues long. Germline CDR1 and CDR2: MDHEN and SYDVKM. CDR3 in amino acids: CASSPRDRGQTDTQYF. CDR3 nucleotide sequence: TGTGCCAGCAGCCCCCGGGACAGGGGGCAAACAGATACGCAGTATTTT.

This clonotype is labeled as medium-sized. The CDR3, as DNA: TGCGCCAGCAGCTTTGAAGGGCGTAACTATGGCTACACCTTC. This translates into CASSFEGRNYGYTF. The V call is TRBV5-1, the J call TRBJ1-2; D is ambiguous. The V gene's germline CDR1 is SGHRS and CDR2 YFSETQ. Trimming stripped 2 bases from V and 1 base from J, with 9 bases between. CDR3 length equals 14 residues.

This clonotype is labeled as medium-sized. The chain is built from TRBV4-3 and TRBJ2-7; 7 nucleotides agree with TRBD2. The CDR3 has 15 residues. Trimming cost V 0 bases and J 1 base; bases outside gene matches: 3. Germline V gene data show CDR1 as LGHNA and CDR2 as YSLEER. The CDR3 spells CASSQDSSGSYEQYV. The CDR3 DNA reads TGCGCCAGCAGCCAAGACTCTAGCGGTTCCTACGAGCAGTACGTC.

This clonotype showed up many times. The chain joins TRBV5-1 to TRBJ1-1; a weak D match, TRBD1 (5 bases). CDR1 SGHRS and CDR2 YFSETQ come from the germline V gene. This CDR3 contains 16 residues. Trimming took 0 bases from V and 1 from J, leaving 13 bases between them. This chain's CDR3 is CASSLVKGMENTEAFF. The CDR3 nucleotides read TGCGCCAGCAGCTTGGTGAAGGGGATGGAGAACACTGAAGCTTTCTTT.

This clonotype has at least ten counts. This sequence joins TRBV28 and TRBJ1-5; unclear D gene. V lost 3 bases to trimming and J lost 1 base, with 4 bases between them. CDR1 is MDHEN, CDR2 SYDVKM, per germline. This CDR3 is 13 amino acids long. The CDR3 loop reads CASSLLSNQPQHF. The DNA for the CDR3 is TGTGCCAGCAGTTTGCTGAGCAATCAGCCCCAGCATTTT.

This clonotype was seen at least ten times. CDR3 DNA sequence: TGTGCCAGCAGCCTCACGTCCTCCTCCTACGAGCAGTACGTC. This gives the protein CASSLTSSSYEQYV. V usage is TRBV6-6 and J usage is TRBJ2-7; D gene ambiguous. This CDR3 has 14 residues. CDR1 and CDR2 (germline): MNHNY, SVGAGI (reference sequence). Between the trimmed V and J ends, which lost 6 bases and 0 bases, there was a span of 12 bases.

Ten or more counts support this clonotype. The chain combines TRBV14 with TRBJ1-1, with D tentatively TRBD1 (5 bases). CDR1 SGHDN and CDR2 FVKESK come from the germline V gene. V was shortened by 1 base and J by 3 bases, with 12 bases between the two germline ends. The CDR3 has 15 amino acids. CDR3 coding DNA: TGTGCCAGCAGCCAAGTAGGGCAGGGTGACACTGAAGCTTTCTTT. It is translated as CASSQVGQGDTEAFF.

This clonotype was seen repeatedly, ten times or more. The J gene is TRBJ1-1, the V gene TRBV7-9; weak D call: TRBD1 (5 bases). V lost 5 bases, J lost 1 base, and 8 bases lay in between. The CDR3 has 13 residues. Germline V lookup: CDR1 SEHNR, CDR2 FQNEAQ (reference sequence). CDR3 nucleotide sequence: TGTGCCAGCAGCACCACAGGGAACACTGAAGCTTTCTTT. Translation gives CASSTTGNTEAFF.

The V gene is TRBV7-2, the J gene TRBJ2-1; perhaps TRBD1 as D (5 bases). Trimming took off 5 bases at V and 6 bases at J, with 23 bases between the two ends. Germline V gene lookup returns CDR1 SGHTA and CDR2 FQGNSA. The CDR3 loop spans 17 amino acids. The DNA of the CDR3 is TGTGCCAGCAGCGCCAATCTCGGTCGGACAACTCTCAATGAGCAGTTCTTC. This codes for CASSANLGRTTLNEQFF.

This clonotype appeared many times. The rearrangement uses TRBV7-8 and TRBJ2-3, with 7 bases aligning to TRBD1. Germline lookup yields CDR1 SGHVS and CDR2 FQNEAQ. Unmatched junction bases numbered 4, after V lost 2 bases and J lost 2 bases. This CDR3 is built from 15 residues. CDR3: CASSLRGGLTDTQYF. The CDR3 nucleotides read TGTGCCAGCAGCTTACGAGGGGGCCTCACAGATACGCAGTATTTT.

This clonotype was detected ten times or more. This chain's CDR3 is CASSLAGERYEQYV. In DNA, the CDR3 is TGCGCCAGCAGCTTGGCCGGCGAACGGTACGAGCAGTACGTC. The chain couples TRBV5-1 to TRBJ2-7, with D unclear. CDR3 length: 14 residues. V was shortened by 0 bases and J by 4 bases, with 11 bases between the two germline ends. CDR1 and CDR2 (germline): SGHRS, YFSETQ.

The V and J genes are TRBV7-6 and TRBJ2-7, with D possibly TRBD1 on 6 matching bases. The CDR3 totals 14 residues. The germline gives CDR1 SGHVS, CDR2 FNYEAQ. V lost 3 bases and J 3 bases, leaving 12 bases between the germline ends. The CDR3 loop reads CASSLVQGDYEQYF. CDR3 DNA sequence: TGTGCCAGCAGCTTGGTACAGGGAGACTACGAGCAGTACTTC.

This clonotype was seen at least ten times. The rearrangement joins TRBV9 to TRBJ2-4; perhaps TRBD2 as D (5 bases). The length of the CDR3 is 16 residues. Trimming pared 3 bases from V and 0 bases from J, leaving 13 bases between. Germline V CDR1 and CDR2: SGDLS, YYNGEE. CDR3 in amino acids: CASSDDRELAKNIQYF. CDR3 nucleotides: TGTGCCAGCAGCGATGACCGGGAACTAGCCAAAAACATTCAGTACTTC. Full variable domain (remainder filled in from reference TRBV9 and TRBJ2-4): DSGVTQTPKHLITATGQRVTLRCSPRSGDLSVYWYQQSLDQGLQFLIQYYNGEERAKGNILERFSAQQFPDLHSELNLSSLELGDSALYFCASSDDRELAKNIQYFGAGTRLSVL.

This clonotype was counted at least ten times. The J gene is TRBJ2-7, the V gene TRBV5-1, with a possible D match to TRBD2 (6 bases). The germline V gene encodes CDR1 SGHRS and CDR2 YFSETQ. V lost 4 bases and J 5 bases, leaving 19 bases between the germline ends. CDR3 length equals 15 residues. The CDR3 DNA is TGCGCCAGCAGCCCGGAGGGGCAGCGACGGGACGAGCAGTACTTC. Its protein is CASSPEGQRRDEQYF.

In its sample, this clonotype ranks as medium-sized. The rearrangement links TRBV29-1 to TRBJ2-1, with D perhaps TRBD1 (7 bases). Germline V gives CDR1 SQVTM, CDR2 ANQGSEA. V was pared by 7 bases and J by 7 bases, with 20 bases between. The CDR3 has 14 amino acids. The DNA for the CDR3 is TGCAGCGCCTCCAGGGGGGCCGGGGAAAATGAGCAGTTCTTC. Translating it yields CSASRGAGENEQFF.

The sample holds many counts of this clonotype. This rearrangement joins TRBV5-1 to TRBJ2-1; D is unresolved. The CDR3 runs to 13 residues. V was trimmed by 4 bases and J by 9 bases, leaving 14 bases between them. Per the germline V gene, CDR1 is SGHRS and CDR2 is YFSETQ. CDR3 amino acids: CASSSRERIEQFF. CDR3 nucleotides: TGCGCCAGCAGCAGCCGAGAACGCATTGAGCAGTTCTTC.

This clonotype was counted many times. V and J are TRBV7-6 and TRBJ2-4, with D possibly being TRBD1 or TRBD2 (6 bases each). Trimming pared 1 base from V and 3 bases from J, leaving 10 bases between. CDR1 and CDR2 from the germline V gene are SGHVS and FNYEAQ. This CDR3 contains 15 residues. The CDR3 DNA follows: TGTGCCAGCAGCTTAGAGGGGGGAGTCAAAAACATTCAGTACTTC. Protein sequence: CASSLEGGVKNIQYF.